The 26 T cell receptor beta chains listed next were all sequenced from one sample in a study of blood T cell repertoires in COVID-19. Method: immunoSEQ multiplex PCR; TCRdb's copy keeps in-frame clones and lacks some. The data contain some 73,000 clones, 86% of them singletons. Material for sequencing was peripheral blood. The origin of the receptors is a man older than 75 with COVID-19, enrolled during active disease.

The CDR3 here is CASSPVPGQGANTEAFF. In DNA form, the CDR3 reads TGTGCCAGCTCACCCGTCCCGGGACAGGGGGCGAACACTGAAGCTTTCTTT. The chain links TRBV18 to TRBJ1-1; 12 nucleotides match TRBD1. Germline V lookup: CDR1 KGHSH, CDR2 LQKENI. This CDR3 is 17 amino acids long. After removal of 3 bases from V and 1 base from J, the junction contained 6 bases not matched to a gene.

This sequence joins TRBV6-5 and TRBJ1-4, with 9 bases identical to TRBD1. CDR1 and CDR2 (germline): MNHEY, SVGAGI. J gave up 3 bases and V 5 bases, and 4 bases lay outside the gene matches. CDR3 length equals 15 residues. CDR3 in amino acids: CASSHRGLANEKLFF. The CDR3 DNA sequence: TGTGCCAGCAGTCACAGGGGGCTGGCTAATGAAAAACTGTTTTTT.

The V and J genes are TRBV21-1 and TRBJ2-1; TRBD1 is taken as the D call from the table, unchecked against the DNA. TRBV21-1 is marked as a pseudogene. CDR3 length: 16 residues. The CDR3, as DNA: TGTGCCAGCAGCGACGACTCGGGACAGGGTGTGAATGAGCAGTTCTTC. It is translated as CASSDDSGQGVNEQFF.

The rearrangement links TRBV11-3 to TRBJ2-1; D perhaps matches TRBD1 (5 bases). Trimming took off 5 bases at V and 5 bases at J, with 16 bases between the two ends. Germline-derived CDR1 and CDR2 are SGHNT and YENEEA. This CDR3 spans 15 amino acids. This CDR3 reads CASSPAPTQDNEQFF. DNA for the CDR3: TGTGCCAGCAGCCCGGCCCCCACACAGGACAATGAGCAGTTCTTC. The whole variable domain, filled in from reference TRBV11-3 and TRBJ2-1, reads EAGVVQSPRYKIIEKKQPVAFWCNPISGHNTLYWYLQNLGQGPELLIRYENEEAVDDSQLPKDRFSAERLKGVDSTLKIQPAELGDSAVYLCASSPAPTQDNEQFFGPGTRLTVL.

The chain couples TRBV28 to TRBJ2-2; tentative D call: TRBD1 (5 bases). Germline V gene sequence: CDR1 MDHEN, CDR2 SYDVKM. The CDR3 is made up of 15 amino acids. Trimming removed 7 bases at V and 0 bases at J, with 12 bases between. The CDR3 DNA reads TGTGCCAGCAAAACGACAGTCGCGAACACCGGGGAGCTGTTTTTT. As protein: CASKTTVANTGELFF.

Only one count was recorded for this clone. This sequence joins TRBV7-2 and TRBJ2-7, with D possibly TRBD2 on 5 matching bases. Germline CDR1 SGHTA, CDR2 FQGNSA. Deletions cut 3 bases from V and 1 base from J, with 10 bases between. The CDR3 extends over 14 amino acids. CDR3 in amino acids: CASSFGVASYEQYF. The CDR3 region has the DNA TGTGCCAGCAGCTTCGGAGTAGCGTCCTACGAGCAGTACTTC.

The genes are TRBV28 and TRBJ2-1, with TRBD2 as a possible D gene (5 bases). Germline V gene data show CDR1 as MDHEN and CDR2 as SYDVKM. The V end was cut by 3 bases, the J end by 6 bases, with 12 bases between. This CDR3 is built from 14 residues. For the CDR3, the DNA is TGTGCCAGCAGTTTTGCGGGCCGGTCCAATGAGCAGTTCTTC. It is translated as CASSFAGRSNEQFF.

The gene calls are TRBV10-3 and TRBJ1-2, with 7 bases lining up with TRBD1. V shed 0 bases, J shed 2 bases, and the junction held 3 bases outside the gene matches. The CDR3 is made up of 15 amino acids. The germline gives CDR1 ENHRY, CDR2 SYGVKD. The CDR3 spells CAISESRGQNYGYTF. In DNA form, the CDR3 reads TGTGCCATCAGTGAGTCGAGGGGACAGAACTATGGCTACACCTTC.

The chain carries TRBV6-5 and TRBJ1-3, with D possibly TRBD1 on 6 matching bases. The CDR3 runs to 15 residues. V shed 5 bases and J shed 0 bases, with 11 bases lying between them. Per germline, CDR1 MNHEY and CDR2 SVGAGI. The CDR3 bases are TGTGCCAGCAGTCGACAGGTGAGCTCTGGAAACACCATATATTTT. This encodes CASSRQVSSGNTIYF.

This clone appeared a single time. The CDR3 nucleotides read TGTGCCAGCAGCACGGGACGCCCGGGACTAGCGGGGGGGGGTTACGAGCAGTACTTC. Its protein product is CASSTGRPGLAGGGYEQYF. The gene calls are TRBV5-4 and TRBJ2-7, with 16 bases matching TRBD2. This CDR3 spans 19 amino acids. With V trimmed by 4 bases and J by 4 bases, 14 bases remained unmatched. Germline lookup yields CDR1 SGHNT and CDR2 YYREEE (reference sequence).

The chain couples TRBV6-5 to TRBJ1-2; 9 bases align to TRBD1. The germline V gene encodes CDR1 MNHEY and CDR2 SVGAGI. The V segment lost 6 bases and the J segment 8 bases; nucleotides outside the gene matches: 7. The CDR3 contains 13 residues. The CDR3 spells CASSPDRGPGYTF. In DNA, the CDR3 is TGTGCCAGCAGCCCGGACAGGGGACCAGGCTACACCTTC.

The chain combines TRBV27 with TRBJ1-1; 8 nucleotides align to TRBD1. Germline CDR1 is MNHEY and CDR2 is SMNVEV (reference sequence). This CDR3 has 13 residues. V lost 1 base to trimming and J lost 6 bases; unmatched junction nucleotides: 1. The CDR3 spells CASSLYRGSEAFF. CDR3 DNA: TGTGCCAGCAGTTTATACAGGGGGTCTGAAGCTTTCTTT.

This clone was seen a handful of times. The chain uses TRBV19 and TRBJ1-1, with 9 bases fitting TRBD1. With V trimmed by 1 base and J by 6 bases, 9 bases remained unmatched. Germline assignment: CDR1 LNHDA and CDR2 SQIVND (reference sequence). The CDR3 spans 16 residues. The CDR3 DNA reads as TGTGCCAGTAGTATAGCCCCCCTACAGGGGGCGCCTGAAGCTTTCTTT. Translating gives CASSIAPLQGAPEAFF.

The chain employs TRBV2 and TRBJ2-5, with TRBD2 matching over 8 bases. With 6 bases clipped from V and 9 bases from J, the junction kept 9 bases outside the gene matches. Per germline, CDR1 SNHLY and CDR2 FYNNEI. The CDR3 contains 13 residues. CDR3: CASSPGGGAPQYF. The CDR3 DNA sequence: TGTGCCAGCAGCCCGGGGGGGGGCGCGCCCCAGTACTTC.

Written as DNA, the CDR3 is TGTGCCAGCAGCTTAGTGACAGGGGCGTCCTCTGGAAACACCATATATTTT. The encoded protein is CASSLVTGASSGNTIYF. The chain joins TRBV7-6 to TRBJ1-3; 8 nucleotides agree with TRBD1. This CDR3 region has 17 residues. Per germline, CDR1 SGHVS and CDR2 FNYEAQ. Trimming took 1 base from V and 0 from J; bases not matched to a gene: 5.

The chain recombines TRBV9 with TRBJ2-2; no definite D call. The V gene's germline CDR1 is SGDLS and CDR2 YYNGEE. The CDR3 has 15 residues. V lost 0 bases and J lost 6, with 12 bases in between. CDR3 sequence: CASSVDPSFPGELFF. CDR3 bases: TGTGCCAGCAGCGTAGATCCGAGCTTCCCCGGGGAGCTGTTTTTT.

V usage is TRBV2 and J usage is TRBJ1-2; 7 bases map to TRBD1. The J segment lost 2 bases and the V segment lost 10 bases, leaving 7 bases of the junction unmatched. Germline CDR1 SNHLY, CDR2 FYNNEI. This CDR3 is built from 13 residues. This CDR3 is CAIGQAQNYGYTF. The CDR3 nucleotides read TGTGCCATCGGACAGGCGCAAAACTATGGCTACACCTTC.

As to this clone: The same CDR3 arises from other DNA sequences in this sample as well. This sequence joins TRBV21-1 and TRBJ2-1; TRBD2, the D gene given by the table, was not confirmed from the DNA. TRBV21-1 constitutes a pseudogene. The CDR3 loop spans 20 amino acids. The CDR3 sequence: CASSKGTGTSGHSTYNEQFF. In DNA, the CDR3 is TGTGCCAGCAGCAAAGGGACCGGGACTAGCGGACACTCAACTTACAATGAGCAGTTCTTC.

V gene TRBV11-3 combines with J gene TRBJ1-5, with unresolved D. V lost 2 bases and J lost 6, with 14 bases in between. The CDR3 is 15 residues long. Per the germline V gene, CDR1 is SGHNT and CDR2 is YENEEA. CDR3: CASSLNSKAGQPQHF. DNA for the CDR3: TGTGCCAGCAGCTTAAACAGTAAGGCCGGTCAGCCCCAGCATTTT.

V gene TRBV27 combines with J gene TRBJ1-3; no clear D. In germline, CDR1 is MNHEY, CDR2 SMNVEV (reference sequence). Trimming pared 2 bases from V and 4 bases from J, leaving 6 bases between. This CDR3 spans 13 amino acids. CDR3 residues: CASSLREGNTIYF. CDR3 nucleotides: TGTGCCAGCAGTTTACGAGAGGGAAACACCATATATTTT.

V is TRBV28 and J is TRBJ2-7; 9 bases match TRBD2. Germline V lookup: CDR1 MDHEN, CDR2 SYDVKM. The CDR3 is 15 amino acids. V was clipped by 6 bases and J by 3 bases; unmatched bases: 9. CDR3 region: CASRAPGLASYEQYF. The CDR3 bases are TGTGCCAGCAGGGCACCTGGACTAGCGAGCTACGAGCAGTACTTC.

The V and J genes are TRBV6-4 and TRBJ2-7, with a tentative D call TRBD1 (6 bases). V was pared by 4 bases and J by 4 bases, with 14 bases between. The length of the CDR3 is 14 residues. Germline V CDR1 and CDR2: MRHNA, SNTAGT. Here the CDR3 DNA reads TGTGCCAGCAGTGCGGAAGGGGGTAGATACGAGCAGTACTTC. Amino acids: CASSAEGGRYEQYF.

The CDR3 protein is CASSSSGVNEQYF. The CDR3 DNA sequence: TGTGCCAGCAGTAGTAGCGGGGTTAACGAGCAGTACTTC. The chain couples TRBV6-5 to TRBJ2-7, with TRBD2 identical over 8 bases. CDR3 length: 13 amino acids. The trim removed 5 bases at V and 5 bases at J, leaving 5 bases unmatched. CDR1 and CDR2 from the germline V gene are MNHEY and SVGAGI.

The chain is built from TRBV3-1 (or the pseudogene TRBV3-2) and TRBJ1-2; perhaps TRBD1 as D (5 bases). The CDR3 spans 15 residues. CDR1 is LGHDT, CDR2 YNNKEL, per germline (reference sequence). Trimming stripped 1 base from V and 2 bases from J, with 11 bases between. The CDR3 sequence is CASSQVGGTNYGYTF. The CDR3 nucleotides are TGTGCCAGCAGCCAAGTGGGGGGAACGAACTATGGCTACACCTTC.

The chain combines TRBV28 with TRBJ2-1, with D possibly TRBD1 on 6 matching bases. The CDR3 consists of 14 residues. Germline CDR1 MDHEN, CDR2 SYDVKM. The germline V and J ends were trimmed by 7 bases and 2 bases, with 12 bases remaining between them. Here the CDR3 reads CASKWQGTYNEQFF. CDR3 nucleotides: TGTGCCAGCAAATGGCAGGGGACCTACAATGAGCAGTTCTTC.

For the CDR3, the DNA is TGCGCCAGCAGCTCGTCTCTAGCGGCCCCCACAGATACGCAGTATTTT. Its protein product is CASSSSLAAPTDTQYF. The V and J genes are TRBV5-1 and TRBJ2-3; TRBD2 matches 7 bases. V lost 3 bases and J lost 2; bases outside the gene matches: 9. Germline V lookup: CDR1 SGHRS, CDR2 YFSETQ. The CDR3 is 16 amino acids.